This TCR beta chain stems from a study of human T cells and chemical hapten exposure. Study at large: Among samples, TCR yields varied mainly because of small differences in pooled library volume. Study-level results: Because they had alopecia, donors may respond immunologically unlike healthy people. The study found that DPC sensitization did not change TCRs above 1 in 1000 frequency.

Described time point: patch test 1, 2 weeks after DPC sensitization. Treatment noted: therapeutic diphenylcyclopropenone sensitization with weekly scalp DPC. Blood was collected ahead of every patch test applied. Germline V gene lookup returns CDR1 LGHNA and CDR2 YNFKEQ. V shed 1 base and J shed 5 bases, with 14 bases lying between them. The CDR3 is 15 residues long. To note about this clonotype: The antigen is not known.

TCRdb re-called the RACE reads through MiXCR, storing one row per CDR3 protein. The table has 75,000 to 90,000 distinct CDR3 sequences, 10% seen once. The sequence came from a woman aged 45-65 years with alopecia areata. Some clones in this sample may be carry-over from other donors' samples. This chain links TRBV4-2 with TRBJ2-5, with a weak D call TRBD2 (5 bases). This specimen consisted of whole blood, obtained in connection with sensitization to the hapten diphenylcyclopropenone (DPC). CDR3 bases: TGTGCCAGCAGCCAAGTATCGGGGTCAAGCGAGACCCAGTACTTC. This encodes CASSQVSGSSETQYF.